Listed below are T cell receptor beta chains from one sample, sequenced in a study of beta chain features in type 1 diabetes. Only in-frame clones appear in the TCRdb table, and some are missing; sequencing was by immunoSEQ multiplex PCR. This sample carries approximately 170,000 clones, 63% of them seen once, and the ten largest clones take around 0.08%. The sequenced sample consisted of naive CD4+ T cells from blood. These receptors were taken from a man aged 30 to 45 with type 1 diabetes. The CDR3 runs from the conserved cysteine through the conserved F or W. The order of the fields is V gene, clone size, D gene, J gene, CDR3 protein, CDR3 DNA. The D gene is left open where the match is weak. Clone size is not always given. Where it is, it says once, few, many or a class for expanded clones.

TRBV12-5,NA,TRBD1,TRBJ2-1,CASGLVQGTGVYNEQFF,TGTGCTAGTGGTTTGGTACAAGGGACAGGTGTCTACAATGAGCAGTTCTTC
TRBV7-2,NA,NA,TRBJ2-3,CASSLYPDTQYF,TGTGCCAGCAGCTTATATCCAGATACGCAGTATTTT
TRBV4-3,NA,NA,TRBJ2-4,CASSPTPSNIQYF,TGCGCCAGCAGCCCCACTCCGAGTAACATTCAGTACTTC
TRBV9,NA,TRBD2,TRBJ2-3,CASTLAGGTSTDTQYF,TGTGCCAGCACACTAGCGGGGGGAACTAGCACAGATACGCAGTATTTT
TRBV4-3,NA,TRBD1,TRBJ2-3,CASSPGQGTRDTQYF,TGCGCCAGCAGCCCGGGACAGGGTACGCGAGATACGCAGTATTTT
TRBV4-3,NA,TRBD1,TRBJ1-6,CASSQHTDRINSPLHF,TGCGCCAGCAGCCAACACACGGACAGGATAAATTCACCCCTCCACTTT
TRBV7-8,NA,NA,TRBJ2-5,CASSLGAETQYF,TGTGCCAGCAGCTTGGGAGCGGAGACCCAGTACTTC
TRBV9,NA,NA,TRBJ1-6,CASSVTEYNSPLHF,TGTGCCAGCAGCGTAACAGAGTATAATTCACCCCTCCACTTT
TRBV7-9,NA,TRBD1,TRBJ2-5,CASSIQGASETQYF,TGTGCCAGCAGCATACAGGGGGCCTCGGAGACCCAGTACTTC
TRBV30,NA,NA,TRBJ2-7,CAWSVRYEQYF,TGTGCCTGGAGTGTACGGTACGAGCAGTACTTC
TRBV29-1,few,TRBD1,TRBJ2-7,CSVVVGTGGDEQYF,TGCAGCGTTGTGGTCGGGACAGGGGGCGACGAGCAGTACTTC
TRBV4-3,few,NA,TRBJ1-2,CASSQGETAPYYGYTF,TGCGCCAGCAGCCAAGGGGAAACAGCCCCTTACTATGGCTACACCTTC
TRBV20-1,NA,NA,TRBJ1-4,CSASTAKGF,TGCAGTGCTAGCACAGCAAAGGGTTTT
TRBV19,NA,TRBD2,TRBJ2-3,CATGLANTDTQYF,TGTGCCACTGGACTAGCGAACACAGATACGCAGTATTTT
TRBV7-9,few,NA,TRBJ2-3,CASVADTQYF,TGTGCCAGCGTCGCAGATACGCAGTATTTT
TRBV7-2,NA,TRBD2,TRBJ2-5,CASSSPGREETQYF,TGTGCCAGCAGCTCCCCGGGGCGGGAGGAGACCCAGTACTTC
TRBV9,NA,NA,TRBJ2-3,CASSVTGLGTDTQYF,TGTGCCAGCAGCGTAACGGGGTTGGGCACAGATACGCAGTATTTT
TRBV2,NA,NA,TRBJ1-6,CASSDGLDYNSPLHF,TGTGCCAGCAGTGACGGGTTGGACTATAATTCACCCCTCCACTTT
TRBV6-5,NA,NA,TRBJ2-2,CASSYVGITGELFF,TGTGCCAGCAGTTACGTAGGGATCACCGGGGAGCTGTTTTTT
TRBV2,NA,TRBD2,TRBJ2-3,CASRAGLQVPDTQYF,TGTGCCAGCAGAGCGGGACTCCAGGTTCCAGATACGCAGTATTTT
TRBV9,NA,NA,TRBJ1-4,CASSVGLATNEKLFF,TGTGCCAGCAGCGTAGGACTGGCAACTAATGAAAAACTGTTTTTT
TRBV7-9,few,NA,TRBJ1-1,CASSLEETEAFF,TGTGCCAGCAGCTTGGAGGAGACTGAAGCTTTCTTT
TRBV19,NA,TRBD1,TRBJ2-3,CASSLRQGGRNTQYF,TGTGCCAGTTCCCTCAGACAGGGGGGAAGGAATACGCAGTATTTT
TRBV30,NA,NA,TRBJ1-2,CAWVGTLANYGYTF,TGTGCCTGGGTAGGGACTCTAGCTAACTATGGCTACACCTTC
TRBV4-3,NA,NA,TRBJ2-7,CASSPRQGYEQYF,TGCGCCAGCAGCCCTCGGCAGGGGTACGAGCAGTACTTC
TRBV29-1,NA,NA,TRBJ1-1,CSVEDFQRGGNTEAFF,TGCAGCGTTGAAGATTTCCAGAGGGGCGGTAACACTGAAGCTTTCTTT
TRBV2,NA,NA,TRBJ2-3,CASSENGSTDTQYF,TGTGCCAGCAGTGAAAATGGAAGCACAGATACGCAGTATTTT
TRBV4-1,NA,NA,TRBJ2-1,CASSQEGAPQFF,TGCGCCAGCAGCCAAGAAGGGGCCCCGCAGTTCTTC
TRBV7-2,NA,NA,TRBJ2-2,CASSFSDTQPRLMFF,TGTGCCAGCAGCTTCTCGGACACCCAGCCCCGGTTGATGTTTTTT
TRBV30,few,NA,TRBJ2-6,CAWSHRSSGANVLTF,TGTGCCTGGAGCCACAGAAGCTCTGGGGCCAACGTCCTGACTTTC
TRBV5-1,NA,NA,TRBJ2-6,CASSASTNVLTF,TGCGCCAGCAGCGCCTCGACCAACGTCCTGACTTTC
TRBV7-2,few,NA,TRBJ1-2,CASSSRGGRYGYTF,TGTGCCAGCAGCTCCCGGGGAGGCCGCTATGGCTACACCTTC
TRBV6-6,NA,TRBD2,TRBJ2-1,CASSSAGGLNEQFF,TGTGCCAGCAGTTCCGCGGGGGGTCTTAATGAGCAGTTCTTC
TRBV23-1,NA,TRBD1,TRBJ2-7,CASSQPDRDHEQYF,TGCGCCAGCAGTCAACCTGACAGGGACCACGAGCAGTACTTC
TRBV9,NA,NA,TRBJ2-3,CASSGDFTDTQYF,TGTGCCAGCAGCGGGGATTTCACAGATACGCAGTATTTT
TRBV10-3,NA,TRBD1,TRBJ2-1,CAISATGKNEQFF,TGTGCCATCAGTGCGACAGGGAAGAATGAGCAGTTCTTC
TRBV30,few,NA,TRBJ2-2,CAWSVNRNTGELFF,TGTGCCTGGAGTGTAAACAGGAACACCGGGGAGCTGTTTTTT
TRBV29-1,few,NA,TRBJ2-6,CSVDGPSGANVLTF,TGCAGCGTTGATGGGCCCTCTGGGGCCAACGTCCTGACTTTC
TRBV29-1,few,TRBD1,TRBJ2-1,CSVEGRTGAYNEQFF,TGCAGCGTTGAGGGTCGGACAGGGGCGTACAATGAGCAGTTCTTC
TRBV29-1,few,NA,TRBJ2-2,CSVEDQAGTGELFF,TGCAGCGTTGAAGACCAGGCAGGGACCGGGGAGCTGTTTTTT
TRBV4-1,once,TRBD1,TRBJ2-3,CASSQDGSTGADTQYF,TGCGCCAGCAGCCAAGATGGGTCGACAGGGGCCGATACGCAGTATTTT
TRBV7-9,NA,NA,TRBJ2-7,CASSFNRAEQYF,TGTGCCAGCAGCTTTAACAGGGCCGAGCAGTACTTC
TRBV29-1,once,NA,TRBJ2-2,CSASRDYTGELFF,TGCAGCGCTTCCCGGGACTACACCGGGGAGCTGTTTTTT
TRBV6-5,once,NA,TRBJ2-1,CASRPTGSNEQFF,TGTGCCAGCAGGCCGACAGGTAGCAATGAGCAGTTCTTC
TRBV7-9,few,NA,TRBJ1-5,CASSSDEVLPQHF,TGTGCCAGCAGCTCCGACGAGGTCCTGCCCCAGCATTTT
TRBV10-3,NA,NA,TRBJ2-3,CAISPGTDTQYF,TGTGCCATCAGTCCAGGCACAGATACGCAGTATTTT
TRBV20-1,NA,NA,TRBJ2-5,CSARAGQTQYF,TGCAGTGCCCGGGCCGGCCAGACCCAGTACTTC
TRBV20-1,NA,TRBD2,TRBJ2-1,CSARGDEQFF,TGCAGTGCCCGGGGGGATGAGCAGTTCTTC
TRBV28,NA,NA,TRBJ2-1,CASSRLLIDEQFF,TGTGCCAGCAGTCGTCTGCTCATCGATGAGCAGTTCTTC
TRBV29-1,few,TRBD1,TRBJ1-5,CSSRTGEYNQPQHF,TGCAGCTCTAGGACAGGGGAGTATAATCAGCCCCAGCATTTT
TRBV28,few,NA,TRBJ2-2,CASSLTGELFF,TGTGCCAGCAGTTTGACCGGGGAGCTGTTTTTT
TRBV10-3,NA,NA,TRBJ2-5,CAISDTYQETQYF,TGTGCCATCAGTGATACGTACCAAGAGACCCAGTACTTC
TRBV30,NA,NA,TRBJ1-6,CARSGQGGSPLHF,TGTGCCCGTTCCGGGCAGGGCGGGTCACCCCTCCACTTT
TRBV18,few,TRBD2,TRBJ2-3,CASSPLSGGAADTQYF,TGTGCCAGCTCACCCCTGAGCGGGGGGGCCGCGGATACGCAGTATTTT
TRBV29-1,NA,NA,TRBJ2-7,CSVSGPSDEQYF,TGCAGCGTTTCCGGGCCCTCGGACGAGCAGTACTTC
TRBV23-1,NA,NA,TRBJ2-7,CASSQPLNDRYEQYF,TGCGCCAGCAGTCAACCCTTGAATGATCGCTACGAGCAGTACTTC
TRBV29-1,NA,NA,TRBJ1-4,CSVEAPRQEGEKLFF,TGCAGCGTTGAAGCCCCTAGACAGGAAGGCGAAAAACTGTTTTTT
TRBV7-9,few,NA,TRBJ2-3,CASSRDSFSTDTQYF,TGTGCCAGCAGTCGAGACAGCTTCAGCACAGATACGCAGTATTTT